Listed here are 8 T cell receptor beta chains from one sample, sequenced in a study of long-term antiretroviral therapy in people with HIV. Assay version v3.0 of immunoSEQ was used, and it was run at survey level. Clones were read by immunoSEQ multiplex PCR, and TCRdb kept only the in-frame ones, dropping some. The table records around 11,000 clones, 65% to 85% of them present only once. The sequencing here drew on unsorted PBMCs, taken 1.8 years after starting antiretroviral therapy. The receptors were gathered from a man in his forties with HIV.

This clone occurred once. The gene calls are TRBV6-5 and TRBJ2-3; D gene unclear. V was clipped by 2 bases and J by 4 bases, with 13 bases between them. The germline gives CDR1 MNHEY, CDR2 SVGAGI. The CDR3 length is 15 residues. CDR3 protein: CASSYDVGRPDTQYF. For the CDR3, the DNA is TGTGCCAGCAGTTACGATGTGGGCAGACCAGATACGCAGTATTTT.

The chain is built from TRBV7-3 and TRBJ2-7; D unresolved. V lost 5 bases and J lost 3, with 2 bases in between. The CDR3 loop spans 10 amino acids. CDR1 is SGHTA, CDR2 FQGTGA, per germline. The CDR3 nucleotides are TGTGCCAGCAGCCTCTACGAGCAGTACTTC. Translation: CASSLYEQYF.

The chain links TRBV7-2 to TRBJ2-3; 12 bases align to TRBD2. V dropped 5 bases and J dropped 6; count of bases not matched to a gene: 9. CDR3 length: 16 amino acids. The germline gives CDR1 SGHTA, CDR2 FQGNSA. In DNA form, the CDR3 reads TGTGCCAGCAGCGGATCTAGCGGGAGGGCCACTGATACGCAGTATTTT. As protein: CASSGSSGRATDTQYF.

The gene calls are TRBV5-1 and TRBJ2-5, with 8 bases fitting TRBD1. Gene TRBJ2-7 matches the end of the DNA better, so the J call may be wrong. Looked up from germline, CDR1 is SGHRS and CDR2 is YFSETQ. This CDR3 is 20 amino acids long. The CDR3 region is CASSQEPRQGARPTHYEQYF. The DNA of the CDR3 is TGCGCCAGCAGCCAAGAACCGCGGCAGGGGGCGCGCCCCACTCACTACGAGCAGTACTTC.

V usage is TRBV4-1 and J usage is TRBJ2-2; D call uncertain. This CDR3 is 14 amino acids long. Germline CDR1 reads MGHRA; CDR2 reads YSYEKL. The V and J ends lost 5 bases and 2 bases respectively, with 9 bases between them. CDR3 in DNA: TGCGCCAGCAGCTGGACCTCCAACACCGGGGAGCTGTTTTTT. It translates to CASSWTSNTGELFF.

This clone showed up just a few times. This rearrangement joins TRBV19 to TRBJ2-2; maybe TRBD2 (6 bases). The germline V gene has CDR1 LNHDA and CDR2 SQIVND (reference sequence). The germline V and J ends were trimmed by 3 bases and 7 bases, with 12 bases remaining between them. This CDR3 region has 14 residues. CDR3 region: CASSMGGEVGELFF. CDR3 nucleotides: TGTGCCAGTAGTATGGGGGGTGAAGTCGGGGAGCTGTTTTTT.

This chain connects TRBV7-6 to TRBJ2-1; 7 positions match TRBD2. Germline V gives CDR1 SGHVS, CDR2 FNYEAQ. The CDR3 has 14 residues. The V and J ends lost 3 bases and 7 bases, in that order; junction bases with no gene match: 6. The chain's CDR3 is CASSFLASGNEQFF. The CDR3 DNA reads TGTGCCAGCAGCTTTCTAGCTAGCGGAAATGAGCAGTTCTTC.

This rearrangement joins TRBV7-8 to TRBJ1-2; 7 bases match TRBD1. V shed 1 base and J 8 bases; nucleotides not matched to a gene: 10. The CDR3 has 15 amino acids. Germline V lookup: CDR1 SGHVS, CDR2 FQNEAQ. The CDR3 region has the DNA TGTGCCAGCAGCTTAGTTGACAGGGATGGAGGGGGCTACACCTTC. Translated: CASSLVDRDGGGYTF.